Each of the 13 T cell receptor beta chains below was sequenced from the same sample in a study of shared clonotypes between healthy human individuals. The data were produced by immunoSEQ multiplex PCR, yet TCRdb's version contains in-frame clones alone and is incomplete. The table shows about 380,000 clones, with around 96% occurring only once. Input material: memory CD8+ T cells sorted from blood. The subset here: CD45RO+ cells pooled with CCR7-negative TemRA cells. All receptors derive from a man under 40 in good health.

This clone was seen a single time. This sequence joins TRBV7-3 and TRBJ2-3; D call uncertain. Germline values: CDR1 SGHTA, CDR2 FQGTGA. V lost 5 bases and J 4 bases, leaving 10 bases between the germline ends. This CDR3 region has 13 residues. CDR3 in amino acids: CASSREVADTQYF. CDR3 DNA: TGTGCCAGCAGCCGCGAGGTCGCAGATACGCAGTATTTT.

The V call is TRBV5-6, the J call TRBJ2-5; TRBD1 matches at 8 bases. The junction had 9 bases not matched to a gene; V was cut back by 4 bases and J by 7 bases. Germline V CDR1 and CDR2: SGHDT, YYEEEE. The CDR3 spans 14 residues. The CDR3 spells CASSPDRAVGTQYF. The CDR3, as DNA: TGTGCCAGCAGCCCGGACAGGGCCGTCGGGACCCAGTACTTC.

CDR3 sequence (DNA): TGCGCCAGCAGGGAGACAAGGGAGACCCAGTACTTC. It translates to CASRETRETQYF. This rearrangement joins TRBV10-2 to TRBJ2-5; D is ambiguous. The CDR3 has 12 residues. Germline V CDR1 and CDR2: WSHSY, SAAADI. V lost 6 bases and J lost 5, with 10 bases in between.

Here the CDR3 reads CAWSVQNTQYF. The CDR3 nucleotides are TGTGCCTGGAGTGTACAAAATACGCAGTATTTT. The V call is TRBV30, the J call TRBJ2-3; unclear D gene. Trimming took off 0 bases at V and 7 bases at J, with 5 bases between the two ends. CDR1 and CDR2 from the germline V gene are GTSNPN and SVGIG (reference sequence). This CDR3 contains 11 residues. Together with reference TRBV30 and TRBJ2-3, the CDR3 gives the full variable domain: SQTIHQWPATLVQPVGSPLSLECTVEGTSNPNLYWYRQAAGRGLQLLFYSVGIGQISSEVPQNLSASRPQDRQFILSSKKLLLSDSGFYLCAWSVQNTQYFGPGTRLTVL.

The CDR3 loop is CSVVGTYNEQFF. CDR3 nucleotide sequence: TGCAGCGTTGTGGGCACCTACAATGAGCAGTTCTTC. This chain joins TRBV29-1 and TRBJ2-1; D is unclear. This CDR3 comprises 12 residues. V was clipped by 4 bases and J by 2 bases, with 6 bases between them. Germline loops: CDR1 SQVTM, CDR2 ANQGSEA.

The chain joins TRBV6-5 to TRBJ2-1; D may match TRBD1 or TRBD2 (5 bases each). From germline, CDR1 is MNHEY and CDR2 SVGAGI. With 6 bases removed from V and 0 bases from J, the gap between germline ends came to 12 bases. The CDR3 extends over 15 amino acids. The DNA of the CDR3 is TGTGCCAGCAGCTCTCCAGGGAGCTCCTACAATGAGCAGTTCTTC. This sequence encodes CASSSPGSSYNEQFF.

The chain joins TRBV19 to TRBJ2-1; TRBD2 aligns across 8 bases. This CDR3 is 14 amino acids long. The V gene end was trimmed by 6 bases and the J gene end by 5 bases; junction bases not matched to a gene: 6. Per germline, CDR1 LNHDA and CDR2 SQIVND (reference sequence). The CDR3 DNA follows: TGTGCCAGTAGCTCTCGACTAGCGAACAATGAGCAGTTCTTC. It yields the protein CASSSRLANNEQFF.

The J gene is TRBJ2-3, the V gene TRBV28, with D hard to call. CDR3 length equals 13 residues. Trimming stripped 1 base from V and 3 bases from J, with 5 bases between. Germline V CDR1 and CDR2: MDHEN, SYDVKM. Here the CDR3 reads CASSLFATDTQYF. The DNA for the CDR3 is TGTGCCAGCAGTTTATTCGCGACAGATACGCAGTATTTT.

V and J are TRBV9 and TRBJ2-2; 7 bases are shared with TRBD2. Germline loops: CDR1 SGDLS, CDR2 YYNGEE. The CDR3 is made up of 16 amino acids. After removal of 3 bases from V and 1 base from J, the junction contained 6 bases not matched to a gene. This CDR3 reads CASSESGTMNTGELFF. The CDR3 bases are TGTGCCAGCAGCGAATCCGGGACTATGAACACCGGGGAGCTGTTTTTT.

The chain links TRBV7-9 to TRBJ2-1; the D gene is possibly TRBD2 (5 bases). From germline, CDR1 is SEHNR and CDR2 FQNEAQ (reference sequence). V gave up 6 bases and J gave up 1 base, with 16 bases separating them. CDR3 length equals 16 residues. The CDR3: CASRSKPGKSYNEQFF. The CDR3 bases are TGTGCCAGCAGGTCCAAGCCGGGAAAGTCCTACAATGAGCAGTTCTTC.

This sequence joins TRBV9 and TRBJ2-3; TRBD2 matches 8 bases. This CDR3 region has 17 residues. J gave up 4 bases and V 1 base, and 11 bases lay outside the gene matches. Germline V lookup: CDR1 SGDLS, CDR2 YYNGEE. The CDR3 coding sequence is TGTGCCAGCAGCGTATCGGTAGGGGCGGGAGGATCAGATACGCAGTATTTT. It yields the protein CASSVSVGAGGSDTQYF.

CDR3 bases: TGTGCCAGCAGCCCTAGCGGGACTTCCTACAATGAGCAGTTCTTC. Protein product: CASSPSGTSYNEQFF. V and J are TRBV9 and TRBJ2-1; 9 nucleotides agree with TRBD2. There are 15 residues in the CDR3. Germline CDR1 and CDR2: SGDLS and YYNGEE. V trimming: 4 bases; J trimming: 1 base; junction bases outside the gene matches: 3.

The chain employs TRBV21-1 and TRBJ2-2; TRBD1 is the table's D call, not checked against the DNA. TRBV21-1 is marked as a pseudogene. The CDR3 extends over 15 amino acids. CDR3: CASSKKRQGAGELFF. The CDR3 bases are TGTGCCAGCAGCAAAAAAAGACAGGGGGCCGGGGAGCTGTTTTTT.